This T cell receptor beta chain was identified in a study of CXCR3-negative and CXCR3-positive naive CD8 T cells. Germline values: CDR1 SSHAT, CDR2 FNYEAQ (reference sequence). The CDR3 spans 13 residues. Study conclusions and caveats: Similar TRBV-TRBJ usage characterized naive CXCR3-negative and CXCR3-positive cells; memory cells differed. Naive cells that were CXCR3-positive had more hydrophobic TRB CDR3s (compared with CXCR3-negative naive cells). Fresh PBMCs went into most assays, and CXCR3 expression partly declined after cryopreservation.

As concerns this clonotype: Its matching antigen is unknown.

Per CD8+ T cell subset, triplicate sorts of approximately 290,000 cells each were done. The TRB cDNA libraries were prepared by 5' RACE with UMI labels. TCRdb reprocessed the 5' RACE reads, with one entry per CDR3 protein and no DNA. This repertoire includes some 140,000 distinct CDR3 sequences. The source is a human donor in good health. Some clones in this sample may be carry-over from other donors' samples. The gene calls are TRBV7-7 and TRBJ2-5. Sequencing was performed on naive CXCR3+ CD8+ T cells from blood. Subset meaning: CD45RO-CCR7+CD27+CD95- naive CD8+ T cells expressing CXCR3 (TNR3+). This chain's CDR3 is CASSSGNQETQYF.